This T cell receptor (beta chain) was recovered during a study of blood T cell repertoires in COVID-19. The wider study: Sites in the United States, Italy and Spain provided acute and convalescent COVID-19 samples. From T cells, B-cell-depleted T cells, or PBMCs came the material, which was cDNA or gDNA.

Per the study methods: Reference gene primer amplification gave nucleated cell count estimates. Method: immunoSEQ multiplex PCR; TCRdb's copy keeps in-frame clones and lacks some. V and J calls and clone size are copied from that table; D and trimming were computed from the DNA. The table shows more than 95,000 clones, with under 85% occurring only once. The germline gives CDR1 MNHNS, CDR2 SASEGT. This CDR3 comprises 16 residues. Trimming took off 3 bases at V and 1 base at J, with 15 bases between the two ends. This TCR was sampled from a man in his 60s with acute or convalescent COVID-19. The sample was peripheral blood. The chain recombines TRBV6-1 with TRBJ1-2; D is undetermined. CDR3 in amino acids: CASSDLGGWVNYGYTF. DNA of the CDR3: TGTGCCAGCAGTGACCTTGGCGGATGGGTTAACTATGGCTACACCTTC.